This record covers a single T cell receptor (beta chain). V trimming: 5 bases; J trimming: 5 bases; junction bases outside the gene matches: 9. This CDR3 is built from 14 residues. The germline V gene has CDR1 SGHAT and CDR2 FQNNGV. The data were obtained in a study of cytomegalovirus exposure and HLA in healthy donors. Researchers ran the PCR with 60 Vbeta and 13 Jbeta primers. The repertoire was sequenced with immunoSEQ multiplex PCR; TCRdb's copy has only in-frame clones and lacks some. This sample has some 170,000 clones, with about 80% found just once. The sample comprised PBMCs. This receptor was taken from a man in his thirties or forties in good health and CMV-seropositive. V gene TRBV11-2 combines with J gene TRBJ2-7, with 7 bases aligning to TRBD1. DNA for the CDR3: TGTGCCAGCAGCGCCCCGACAGGGATCGACGAGCAGTACTTC. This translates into CASSAPTGIDEQYF.